These 11 T cell receptor beta chains were all obtained from the same sample, sequenced in a study of neurological immune-mediated disorders. Each CDR3 protein is one row after TCRdb ran MiXCR on the 5' RACE reads. Here the sample spans about 92,000 distinct CDR3 sequences, roughly 3.5% being singletons. Material: PBMCs. These receptors were collected from a woman between 50 and 59 years old with multiple sclerosis.

This clonotype was counted ten times or more. The genes are TRBV20-1 and TRBJ2-7; 10 bases agree with TRBD2. The V gene end was trimmed by 0 bases and the J gene end by 3 bases; junction bases not matched to a gene: 8. The germline CDR1 and CDR2 sequences are DFQATT and SNEGSKA (reference sequence). The CDR3 is 16 residues long. Here the CDR3 reads CSARDTSPSGGYEQYF. The CDR3 coding sequence is TGCAGTGCTAGAGATACCTCGCCTAGCGGGGGCTACGAGCAGTACTTC.

In its sample, this clonotype was seen many times. The V and J genes are TRBV12-3 or TRBV12-4 and TRBJ2-2; either TRBD1 or TRBD2 may supply D (5 bases each). Trimming left V 3 bases short and J 7 bases short, with 12 bases between. The CDR3 totals 14 residues. CDR3 DNA: TGTGCCAGCAGTTTCCGGGACGCGGGCGGGGAGCTGTTTTTT. Protein: CASSFRDAGGELFF.

Many counts were recorded for this clonotype. The rearrangement uses TRBV5-1 and TRBJ2-3; no firm D call. V dropped 6 bases and J dropped 4 bases, with 9 bases sitting between them. This CDR3 is 12 amino acids long. CDR1 and CDR2 (germline): SGHRS, YFSETQ. CDR3 residues: CASNPGADTQYF. In nucleotides, the CDR3 is TGCGCCAGCAACCCTGGGGCAGATACGCAGTATTTT.

This clonotype has a handful of counts. The CDR3 reads CASSLGALADRARGGYTF. For the CDR3, the DNA is TGTGCCAGCAGCTTAGGGGCCCTCGCGGACAGGGCGAGGGGTGGCTACACCTTC. The chain couples TRBV7-9 to TRBJ1-2; 8 bases are a match to TRBD1. Germline loops: CDR1 SEHNR, CDR2 FQNEAQ (reference sequence). Trimming removed 1 base from V and 7 bases from J; junction bases left unmatched: 17. This CDR3 contains 18 residues.

Ten or more counts support this clonotype. This sequence joins TRBV5-6 and TRBJ1-1; D not resolved. The CDR3 sequence is 15 residues long. Looked up from germline, CDR1 is SGHDT and CDR2 is YYEEEE. Trimming removed 2 bases from V and 2 bases from J, with 13 bases in between. The CDR3 reads CASSFVRRVNTEAFF. In DNA, the CDR3 is TGTGCCAGCAGCTTCGTCCGGAGGGTAAACACTGAAGCTTTCTTT.

At least ten counts were recorded for this clonotype. The V and J genes are TRBV5-5 and TRBJ2-3; 8 nucleotides match TRBD1. The junction had 8 bases not matched to a gene; V was cut back by 0 bases and J by 5 bases. Germline CDR1 and CDR2: SGHKS and YYEKEE (reference sequence). The CDR3 runs 16 residues. CDR3 amino acids: CASSLGRDRRIDTQYF. The CDR3 DNA reads TGTGCCAGCAGCTTGGGTAGGGACAGGCGTATAGATACGCAGTATTTT.

Comments on this clonotype: A much larger clone differs by one base, so this may be a read error. This chain links TRBV10-3 with TRBJ1-1, with D possibly being TRBD1 (5 bases). This CDR3 spans 12 amino acids. V was shortened by 9 bases and J by 2 bases, with 10 bases between the two germline ends. In germline, CDR1 is ENHRY, CDR2 SYGVKD. CDR3 bases: TGTGCCATAAGGACATACAACACTGAAGCTTTCTTT. Protein: CAIRTYNTEAFF.

This clonotype has a count of ten or more. J is TRBJ1-2 and V is TRBV20-1; 11 bases match TRBD1. Losses at the gene ends were 2 bases for V and 5 bases for J; bases not matched to a gene: 7. Looked up from germline, CDR1 is DFQATT and CDR2 is SNEGSKA (reference sequence). The CDR3 runs 15 residues. CDR3 in amino acids: CSARFRDRGEYGYTF. The CDR3 DNA reads as TGCAGTGCTAGATTCCGGGACAGGGGGGAGTATGGCTACACCTTC.

In this sample, this clonotype turned up many times. The chain recombines TRBV10-3 with TRBJ1-1, with unresolved D. Germline CDR1 is ENHRY and CDR2 is SYGVKD. The CDR3 spans 16 residues. Trimming took off 4 bases at V and 3 bases at J, with 18 bases between the two ends. CDR3 sequence reads: CAISARTYSVDTEAFF. CDR3 nucleotide sequence: TGTGCCATCAGTGCCAGGACCTACTCGGTGGACACTGAAGCTTTCTTT.

A remark on this clonotype: The junction and the germline gene differ at one end; a read error may be behind it. The chain has TRBV19 and TRBJ1-5; 8 bases are a match to TRBD1. Germline V gives CDR1 LNHDA, CDR2 SQIVND (reference sequence). The CDR3 sequence is 15 residues long. CDR3 in amino acids: CASRTDRARNQHQHF. The CDR3 DNA is TGTGCCAGTAGAACGGACAGGGCCCGCAATCAGCACCAGCATTTT.

In its sample, this clonotype was seen a few times. The gene calls are TRBV10-3 and TRBJ2-5, with TRBD2 as a possible D gene (7 bases). The CDR3 loop spans 14 amino acids. Germline lookup yields CDR1 ENHRY and CDR2 SYGVKD. Trimming took off 6 bases at V and 4 bases at J, with 15 bases between the two ends. This CDR3 reads CAIRDRGAGETQYF. CDR3 in DNA: TGTGCCATCAGGGATCGGGGGGCCGGAGAGACCCAGTACTTC.